This passage covers 22 T cell receptor beta chains from one sample sequenced in a study of graft-versus-host responses after intestinal transplantation. TCRdb's copy holds only in-frame clones and misses some; the assay was immunoSEQ multiplex PCR. The sample lists some 85,000 clones, under 95% seen once, with around 0.38% in the top ten. No antigens are known for them. Sequencing was performed on unstimulated CD8+ T cells sorted from spleen or lymph node cells, taken before transplant. The receptors were gathered from a human donor who was the organ donor for an intestinal transplant.

The V gene is TRBV7-9, the J gene TRBJ2-5, with D maybe TRBD2 (5 bases). Deletions cut 3 bases from V and 9 bases from J, with 17 bases between. Germline assignment: CDR1 SEHNR and CDR2 FQNEAQ (reference sequence). CDR3 length: 14 amino acids. The CDR3 region is CASSFLEREGSQYF. The DNA of the CDR3 is TGTGCCAGCAGCTTCCTGGAGAGGGAAGGCTCCCAGTACTTC.

The chain is built from TRBV11-2 and TRBJ2-1; 12 bases are shared with TRBD2. V shed 2 bases and J 7 bases; nucleotides not matched to a gene: 3. CDR1 is SGHAT, CDR2 FQNNGV, per germline. CDR3 length: 15 amino acids. The DNA for the CDR3 is TGTGCCAGCAGCTTAACAGGACTAGCGGGGAATGAGCAGTTCTTC. Protein product: CASSLTGLAGNEQFF.

The chain is built from TRBV29-1 and TRBJ2-1; possible D gene TRBD2, 7 bases. Per germline, CDR1 SQVTM and CDR2 ANQGSEA. There are 16 residues in the CDR3. V was cut by 0 bases and J by 1 base, with 13 bases left in between. In DNA, the CDR3 is TGCAGCGTTGAAGACCCGCGGGGGCGATCCTACAATGAGCAGTTCTTC. This translates into CSVEDPRGRSYNEQFF.

The rearrangement links TRBV27 to TRBJ1-1, with 7 bases identical to TRBD1. CDR3 size: 13 residues. The germline V gene encodes CDR1 MNHEY and CDR2 SMNVEV (reference sequence). The V gene end was trimmed by 2 bases and the J gene end by 9 bases; junction bases not matched to a gene: 6. CDR3 coding DNA: TGTGCCAGCAGTTTAAAGGGGACAGACAAAGCTTTCTTT. This encodes CASSLKGTDKAFF.

V is TRBV5-1 and J is TRBJ2-3, with a tentative D call TRBD2 (6 bases). Germline loops: CDR1 SGHRS, CDR2 YFSETQ. The CDR3 is 15 residues long. V was cut by 3 bases and J by 0 bases, with 11 bases left in between. The DNA of the CDR3 is TGCGCCAGCAGCTCAAGCGGGTCTAGCACAGATACGCAGTATTTT. This translates into CASSSSGSSTDTQYF.

The chain joins TRBV10-3 to TRBJ2-1; the D gene is possibly TRBD2 (6 bases). The length of the CDR3 is 12 residues. V lost 3 bases to trimming and J lost 6 bases, with 6 bases between them. Germline V lookup: CDR1 ENHRY, CDR2 SYGVKD. CDR3 amino acids: CAISDGGNEQFF. The CDR3 DNA reads as TGTGCCATCAGTGACGGGGGCAATGAGCAGTTCTTC.

The chain joins TRBV7-2 to TRBJ1-2; D gene uncertain. From germline, CDR1 is SGHTA and CDR2 FQGNSA. This CDR3 contains 15 residues. The V end lost 5 bases, the J end lost 1 base, and 14 bases lay between the germline ends. CDR3 sequence (DNA): TGTGCCAGCAGCGTGACAACCCGTAATAACTATGGCTACACCTTC. The encoded protein is CASSVTTRNNYGYTF.

CDR3 DNA: TGTGCCAGCACTTGGGGGGTTACGGGGTTTTCCTACGAGCAGTACTTC. It translates to CASTWGVTGFSYEQYF. The chain links TRBV7-9 to TRBJ2-7, with D perhaps matching TRBD2 (6 bases). The CDR3 totals 16 residues. Germline-derived CDR1 and CDR2 are SEHNR and FQNEAQ (reference sequence). Deletions cut 7 bases from V and 1 base from J, with 20 bases between.

This clone has just one count. The chain links TRBV7-9 to TRBJ2-7; 11 nucleotides agree with TRBD1. Germline V gene sequence: CDR1 SEHNR, CDR2 FQNEAQ (reference sequence). The CDR3 has 16 residues. With V trimmed by 5 bases and J by 0 bases, 6 bases remained unmatched. CDR3 bases: TGTGCCAGCAGCCCGGACAGGGGGCGAAGCTCCTACGAGCAGTACTTC. Its translation is CASSPDRGRSSYEQYF.

This clone was picked up one time. The V and J genes are TRBV6-1 and TRBJ1-2; D gene uncertain. CDR1 MNHNS and CDR2 SASEGT come from the germline V gene. V lost 2 bases and J lost 7, with 5 bases in between. The length of the CDR3 is 11 residues. In nucleotides, the CDR3 is TGTGCCAGCAGTGAAACTATTGGCTACACCTTC. Translation: CASSETIGYTF.

The V and J genes are TRBV6-5 and TRBJ1-1; D uncertain. The CDR3 loop spans 11 amino acids. Germline values: CDR1 MNHEY, CDR2 SVGAGI. The V end was cut by 5 bases, the J end by 7 bases, with 8 bases between. The DNA of the CDR3 is TGTGCCAGCAGTCGGGGTAATGAAGCTTTCTTT. This sequence encodes CASSRGNEAFF.

The rearrangement joins TRBV6-1 to TRBJ2-1; D might be TRBD1 (6 bases). This CDR3 region has 14 residues. The germline V and J ends were trimmed by 7 bases and 14 bases, with 24 bases remaining between them. The germline CDR1 and CDR2 sequences are MNHNS and SASEGT. The CDR3 DNA reads as TGTGCCAGCACGGTCCCAACAAATACAGGGATGAAGTTCTTC. Amino acids: CASTVPTNTGMKFF.

CDR3 sequence: CARRYPSGGANEQFF. The CDR3 bases are TGTGCCAGAAGGTACCCTAGCGGGGGGGCCAATGAGCAGTTCTTC. This chain connects TRBV5-3 to TRBJ2-1, with 12 bases matching TRBD2. TRBV5-3 falls under the ORF class, with uncertain function. The CDR3 extends over 15 amino acids. With V trimmed by 5 bases and J by 6 bases, 6 bases remained unmatched.

The chain is built from TRBV2 and TRBJ2-5; D not resolved. V lost 7 bases and J lost 3, with 12 bases in between. CDR1 and CDR2 from the germline V gene are SNHLY and FYNNEI. The CDR3 length is 13 residues. This CDR3 is CASNYENEETQYF. DNA of the CDR3: TGTGCCAGCAACTATGAAAACGAAGAGACCCAGTACTTC.

The rearrangement uses TRBV30 and TRBJ2-7, with 9 bases lining up with TRBD1. J was trimmed by 3 bases and V by 2 bases; bases with no gene match: 5. Germline V gives CDR1 GTSNPN, CDR2 SVGIG (reference sequence). The CDR3 is made up of 14 amino acids. CDR3: CAWSPGTGNYEQYF. The CDR3 DNA is TGTGCCTGGAGTCCCGGGACAGGGAACTACGAGCAGTACTTC.

The J gene is TRBJ2-2, the V gene TRBV19; 9 bases fit TRBD2. From germline, CDR1 is LNHDA and CDR2 SQIVND (reference sequence). The CDR3 runs 15 residues. The trim removed 7 bases at V and 5 bases at J, leaving 8 bases unmatched. The CDR3 DNA reads TGTGCCAGTACCGATAGCGGGGGTACGACCGGGGAGCTGTTTTTT. The encoded protein is CASTDSGGTTGELFF.

The V gene is TRBV27, the J gene TRBJ1-1; the D gene is possibly TRBD1 (5 bases). This CDR3 contains 15 residues. With 2 bases removed from V and 4 bases from J, the gap between germline ends came to 14 bases. Germline CDR1 and CDR2: MNHEY and SMNVEV (reference sequence). Here the CDR3 reads CASSLGRSGGTEAFF. DNA of the CDR3: TGTGCCAGCAGTTTAGGCAGATCCGGGGGCACTGAAGCTTTCTTT.

The genes are TRBV7-2 and TRBJ2-1; TRBD2 matches at 11 bases. Germline CDR1 is SGHTA and CDR2 is FQGNSA. The CDR3 is made up of 18 amino acids. Unmatched junction bases numbered 4, after V lost 0 bases and J lost 0 bases. The CDR3 region is CASSLATSGGFSYNEQFF. The CDR3 DNA reads as TGTGCCAGCAGCTTAGCCACTAGCGGGGGTTTCTCCTACAATGAGCAGTTCTTC. The full variable domain, with the rest looked up from reference TRBV7-2 and TRBJ2-1, is GAGVSQSPSNKVTEKGKDVELRCDPISGHTALYWYRQSLGQGLEFLIYFQGNSAPDKSGLPSDRFSAERTGGSVSTLTIQRTQQEDSAVYLCASSLATSGGFSYNEQFFGPGTRLTVL.

This clone was found once. The chain recombines TRBV7-6 with TRBJ2-7; 10 positions match TRBD2. The CDR3 is 16 residues long. V dropped 3 bases and J dropped 5; count of bases not matched to a gene: 10. Germline CDR1 reads SGHVS; CDR2 reads FNYEAQ. CDR3 sequence: CASSLSVLAGAHEQYF. CDR3 nucleotides: TGTGCCAGCAGCTTGTCTGTGCTAGCGGGGGCCCACGAGCAGTACTTC.

The chain is built from TRBV4-3 and TRBJ2-2; D possibly corresponds to TRBD2 (5 bases). Germline CDR1 is LGHNA and CDR2 is YSLEER. The CDR3 is made up of 17 amino acids. Trimming removed 0 bases at V and 3 bases at J, with 14 bases between. The chain's CDR3 is CASSQEYWRADTGELFF. CDR3 nucleotides: TGCGCCAGCAGCCAAGAGTACTGGCGGGCGGACACCGGGGAGCTGTTTTTT.

The rearrangement joins TRBV5-6 to TRBJ2-1; 12 nucleotides align to TRBD2. The germline V gene has CDR1 SGHDT and CDR2 YYEEEE. V shed 3 bases and J 5 bases; nucleotides not matched to a gene: 6. The length of the CDR3 is 16 residues. Here the CDR3 reads CASSSTSGGLHNEQFF. CDR3 nucleotide sequence: TGTGCCAGCAGCTCTACTAGCGGGGGGCTCCACAATGAGCAGTTCTTC.

The chain uses TRBV9 and TRBJ2-2; 9 bases map to TRBD1. Trimming took 5 bases from V and 4 from J; bases not matched to a gene: 6. The CDR3 is made up of 15 amino acids. Germline CDR1 and CDR2: SGDLS and YYNGEE. The DNA of the CDR3 is TGTGCCAGCAGAGCAATGACAGGGGGCACCGGGGAGCTGTTTTTT. The encoded protein is CASRAMTGGTGELFF.